This T cell receptor beta chain is from a study of OX40 agonist ivuxolimab in advanced cancers. Whole-study results and caveats: At doses 0.1 to 3.0 mg/kg, CD4+ and CD8+ clones expanded. Near-lowest levels of clonal expansion characterized partial responders at 0.1-3.0 mg/kg.

As for this clone: The antigen is not known.

CDR1 and CDR2 (germline): SGHRS, YFSETQ. The CDR3 spans 12 residues. V was shortened by 4 bases and J by 7 bases, with 11 bases between the two germline ends. Data came from immunoSEQ multiplex PCR; TCRdb stores just in-frame clones and leaves some out. Here the sample spans about 130,000 clones, about 93% being singletons. Sequencing used CD4+ or CD8+ T cells sorted from blood, obtained in a trial of the OX40 agonist ivuxolimab. The rearrangement links TRBV5-1 to TRBJ2-5, with D hard to call. This receptor was taken from an adult with an advanced solid tumor such as melanoma, head and neck, liver or kidney cancer. DNA of the CDR3: TGCGCCAGCAGCCCGTCTATAGGGACCCAGTACTTC. Its protein product is CASSPSIGTQYF.